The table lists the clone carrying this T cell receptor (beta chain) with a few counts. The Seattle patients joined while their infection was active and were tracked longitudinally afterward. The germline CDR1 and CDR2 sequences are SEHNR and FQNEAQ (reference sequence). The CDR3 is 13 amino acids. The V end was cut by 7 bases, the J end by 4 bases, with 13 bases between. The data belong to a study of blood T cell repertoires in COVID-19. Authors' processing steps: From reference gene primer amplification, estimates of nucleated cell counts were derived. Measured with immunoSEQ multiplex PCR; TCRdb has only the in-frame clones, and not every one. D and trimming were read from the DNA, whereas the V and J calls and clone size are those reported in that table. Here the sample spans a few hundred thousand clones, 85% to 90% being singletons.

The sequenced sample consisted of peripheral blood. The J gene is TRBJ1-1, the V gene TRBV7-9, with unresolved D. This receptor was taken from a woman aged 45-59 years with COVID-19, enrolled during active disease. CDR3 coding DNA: TGTGCCAGCACCCTGGAACAGAGCACTGAAGCTTTCTTT. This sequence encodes CASTLEQSTEAFF.